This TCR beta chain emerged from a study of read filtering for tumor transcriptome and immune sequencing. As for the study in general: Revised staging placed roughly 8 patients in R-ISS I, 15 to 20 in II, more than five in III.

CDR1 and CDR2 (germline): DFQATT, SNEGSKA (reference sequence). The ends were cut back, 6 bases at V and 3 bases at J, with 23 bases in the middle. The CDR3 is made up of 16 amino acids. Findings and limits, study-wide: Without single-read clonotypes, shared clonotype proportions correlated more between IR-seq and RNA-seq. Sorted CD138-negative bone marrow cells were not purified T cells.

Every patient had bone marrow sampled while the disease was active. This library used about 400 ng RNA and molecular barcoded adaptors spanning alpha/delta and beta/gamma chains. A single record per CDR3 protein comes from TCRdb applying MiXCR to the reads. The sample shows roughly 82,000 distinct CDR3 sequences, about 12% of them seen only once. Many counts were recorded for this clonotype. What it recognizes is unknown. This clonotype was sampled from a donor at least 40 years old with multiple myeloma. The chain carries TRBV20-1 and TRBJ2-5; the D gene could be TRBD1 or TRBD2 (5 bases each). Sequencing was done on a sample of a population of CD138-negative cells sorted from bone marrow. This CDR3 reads CSAGPIELATEETQYF. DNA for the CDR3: TGCAGTGCGGGACCAATCGAACTGGCTACCGAAGAGACCCAGTACTTC.